The clone carrying this TCR beta chain was recorded many times. Both TCR beta VDJ combination and CDR3 sequence profiling were carried out. Genomic DNA was the template for this profiling. TCRdb reanalysed the reads using MiXCR and keeps one entry per CDR3 protein. In the table there are 80,000 or so distinct CDR3 sequences, around 42% of which are singletons. Germline values: CDR1 SGDLS, CDR2 YYNGEE. Trimming took 0 bases from V and 0 from J, leaving 11 bases between them. The CDR3 contains 16 residues. The data are from a study of CD8+CD57+ T cells in acquired aplastic anemia. Background on the study: Some 9.9 million reads were obtained on average for healthy donor CD4+ cells.

The TCR originated in a human donor in good health, serving as a control. The sample consisted of sorted CD4+, CD8+, or CD8+CD57+ T cells (not recorded which) from PBMCs. The J gene is TRBJ2-3, the V gene TRBV9; no clear D gene. CDR3 residues: CASSVDGKTSTDTQYF. DNA for the CDR3: TGTGCCAGCAGCGTAGATGGGAAGACTAGCACAGATACGCAGTATTTT.